The 30 T cell receptor beta chains below were found in one sample sequenced in a study of T-cell reconstitution after alpha-beta-depleted transplantation in children. Preparation of the TCRbeta library used unique molecular identifiers. TCRdb reprocessed the PCR reads via MiXCR and lists one record per CDR3 protein. The sample has around 490,000 distinct CDR3 sequences, 9.5% to 12% seen once; the top ten hold roughly 15%. The sample in question was PBMCs, mostly from graft donor cells, obtained 180 days after TCRalphabeta/CD19-depleted stem cell transplant. Receptors originate from a female patient aged 2-10 years who had a stem cell transplant for aplastic anemia, so the T cells may come from the graft donor.

The chain combines TRBV7-3 with TRBJ1-5; the match to TRBD1 covers 9 bases. CDR3 length: 13 residues. The J segment lost 7 bases and the V segment lost 5 bases, leaving 3 bases of the junction unmatched. The germline gives CDR1 SGHTA, CDR2 FQGTGA. The CDR3 nucleotides read TGTGCCAGCAGCCTGACAGGGGGACAGCCCCAGCATTTT. Translated: CASSLTGGQPQHF.

This clonotype showed up just a few times. This sequence joins TRBV7-8 and TRBJ2-3; D tentatively reads TRBD1 or TRBD2 (6 bases each). V was pared by 3 bases and J by 0 bases, with 13 bases between. CDR1 and CDR2 (germline): SGHVS, FQNEAQ. The CDR3 sequence is 16 residues long. The CDR3 DNA reads as TGTGCCAGCAGCTTGTGGGGGGCCACGAGCACAGATACGCAGTATTTT. Protein: CASSLWGATSTDTQYF. The entire variable domain, with the rest obtained from reference TRBV7-8 and TRBJ2-3, is as follows: GAGVSQSPRYKVAKRGQDVALRCDPISGHVSLFWYQQALGQGPEFLTYFQNEAQLDKSGLPSDRFFAERPEGSVSTLKIQRTQQEDSAVYLCASSLWGATSTDTQYFGPGTRLTVL.

This clonotype was seen only a few times. The chain couples TRBV29-1 to TRBJ2-1; D unclear. Trimming left V 5 bases short and J 5 bases short, with 13 bases between. The germline gives CDR1 SQVTM, CDR2 ANQGSEA. CDR3 length: 13 amino acids. The CDR3 DNA reads as TGCAGCGTTTCAACACAGACCCACAATGAGCAGTTCTTC. Translating gives CSVSTQTHNEQFF.

This clonotype was seen at least ten times. The rearrangement links TRBV5-4 to TRBJ2-3; the match to TRBD1 covers 9 bases. The germline gives CDR1 SGHNT, CDR2 YYREEE (reference sequence). The CDR3 has 16 amino acids. V gave up 0 bases and J gave up 2 bases; unmatched junction bases: 4. CDR3 nucleotides: TGTGCCAGCAGCTTGGACGGGACAGGGTTCACAGATACGCAGTATTTT. Its protein is CASSLDGTGFTDTQYF.

This clonotype was recorded a few times. V and J are TRBV7-2 and TRBJ2-5; either TRBD1 or TRBD2 may supply D (7 bases each). Germline assignment: CDR1 SGHTA and CDR2 FQGNSA. There are 14 residues in the CDR3. V lost 4 bases, J lost 4 bases, and 13 bases lay in between. CDR3 bases: TGTGCCAGCAGCTCCAGGGGGGGCCTAGAGACCCAGTACTTC. It codes for CASSSRGGLETQYF. The variable domain in full, completed from reference TRBV7-2 and TRBJ2-5, reads GAGVSQSPSNKVTEKGKDVELRCDPISGHTALYWYRQSLGQGLEFLIYFQGNSAPDKSGLPSDRFSAERTGGSVSTLTIQRTQQEDSAVYLCASSSRGGLETQYFGPGTRLLVL.

The chain combines TRBV6-5 with TRBJ2-1; 12 nucleotides match TRBD1. The CDR3 has 15 residues. CDR1 and CDR2 (germline): MNHEY, SVGAGI. The V segment lost 2 bases and the J segment 7 bases; nucleotides outside the gene matches: 3. The CDR3 DNA sequence: TGTGCCAGCAGTTACGGGGACAGGGGGCGTAATGAGCAGTTCTTC. Protein sequence: CASSYGDRGRNEQFF.

This rearrangement joins TRBV24-1 to TRBJ1-1; 8 bases map to TRBD1. The CDR3 totals 15 residues. Per the germline V gene, CDR1 is KGHDR and CDR2 is SFDVKD. Trimming cost V 7 bases and J 1 base; bases outside gene matches: 7. The CDR3, as DNA: TGTGCCACCAGAGAATCGGACAGGGAGAACACTGAAGCTTTCTTT. Amino acids: CATRESDRENTEAFF.

This clonotype was recorded at least ten times. The chain employs TRBV20-1 and TRBJ2-4; the match to TRBD2 covers 7 bases. The V and J ends lost 1 base and 1 base, in that order; junction bases with no gene match: 16. The germline V gene has CDR1 DFQATT and CDR2 SNEGSKA (reference sequence). The CDR3 is 19 residues long. Written as DNA, the CDR3 is TGCAGTGCTAGAGCCCTCCCGACTAGCCTCGACGGGGCCAAAAACATTCAGTACTTC. Translated, it gives CSARALPTSLDGAKNIQYF.

This clonotype appeared a few times. The rearrangement joins TRBV4-2 to TRBJ2-3, with TRBD2 matching 10 bases. CDR3 size: 17 residues. J gave up 2 bases and V 3 bases, and 8 bases lay outside the gene matches. Per the germline V gene, CDR1 is LGHNA and CDR2 is YNFKEQ. Here the CDR3 reads CASSQPFGLADTDTQYF. The DNA of the CDR3 is TGTGCCAGCAGCCAGCCCTTTGGACTAGCGGACACAGATACGCAGTATTTT.

The chain joins TRBV7-2 to TRBJ2-1; unclear D gene. The V gene's germline CDR1 is SGHTA and CDR2 FQGNSA. The CDR3 runs 15 residues. V lost 7 bases to trimming and J lost 7 bases, with 20 bases between them. The DNA for the CDR3 is TGTGCCAGCACCGAACACTATACCCTCTTTAATGAGCAGTTCTTC. It encodes CASTEHYTLFNEQFF. Full variable domain (remainder filled in from reference TRBV7-2 and TRBJ2-1): GAGVSQSPSNKVTEKGKDVELRCDPISGHTALYWYRQSLGQGLEFLIYFQGNSAPDKSGLPSDRFSAERTGGSVSTLTIQRTQQEDSAVYLCASTEHYTLFNEQFFGPGTRLTVL.

This clonotype was recorded at least ten times. The rearrangement links TRBV12-3 or TRBV12-4 to TRBJ2-1, with 10 bases that match TRBD1. The ends lost 6 bases at V and 8 bases at J; junction bases unmatched: 10. The CDR3 is 15 amino acids. The CDR3 region is CASSPSGTGDDEQFF. CDR3 coding DNA: TGTGCCAGCAGCCCCTCCGGGACAGGGGACGATGAGCAGTTCTTC.

This clonotype was counted a few times. The chain carries TRBV10-3 and TRBJ2-1; D might be TRBD2 (5 bases). Germline V gene sequence: CDR1 ENHRY, CDR2 SYGVKD. This CDR3 is built from 14 residues. Between the trimmed V and J ends, which lost 2 bases and 9 bases, there was a span of 14 bases. The DNA for the CDR3 is TGTGCCATCAGTGAGCTTGCGGTAGCGTTTGAGCAGTTCTTC. It codes for CAISELAVAFEQFF.

This sequence joins TRBV9 and TRBJ1-5, with a weak D call TRBD1 (5 bases). Germline assignment: CDR1 SGDLS and CDR2 YYNGEE. The CDR3 sequence is 17 residues long. Trimming stripped 0 bases from V and 0 bases from J, with 13 bases between. CDR3 DNA: TGTGCCAGCAGCGTAGGCTCGCAGGGCTATAGCAATCAGCCCCAGCATTTT. Its translation: CASSVGSQGYSNQPQHF.

The chain links TRBV7-2 to TRBJ2-7; D is perhaps TRBD1 (5 bases). The germline V gene has CDR1 SGHTA and CDR2 FQGNSA. Trimming left V 5 bases short and J 3 bases short, with 20 bases between. This CDR3 is built from 16 residues. CDR3 sequence: CASSVQGAAPIYEQYV. DNA of the CDR3: TGTGCCAGCAGCGTCCAGGGTGCCGCACCGATCTACGAGCAGTACGTC.

This clonotype was seen more than once but under ten times. The chain has TRBV7-2 and TRBJ2-1, with 8 bases matching TRBD1. Germline CDR1 SGHTA, CDR2 FQGNSA. The CDR3 sequence is 16 residues long. The V and J ends lost 7 bases and 0 bases, in that order; junction bases with no gene match: 8. The CDR3 sequence is CASTRGQGSSYNEQFF. CDR3 DNA sequence: TGTGCCAGCACCCGTGGACAGGGTAGCTCCTACAATGAGCAGTTCTTC.

This clonotype has more than one count but fewer than ten. This chain uses TRBV27 with TRBJ2-1, with TRBD1 matching over 9 bases. Germline lookup yields CDR1 MNHEY and CDR2 SMNVEV (reference sequence). V shed 0 bases, J shed 7 bases, and the junction held 10 bases outside the gene matches. The CDR3 runs to 17 residues. The CDR3 nucleotides are TGTGCCAGCAGTTTATCCATATACCGGGACAGGGATAATGAGCAGTTCTTC. Amino acid sequence: CASSLSIYRDRDNEQFF.

This clonotype was counted a single time. A read error is possible here, since a much larger clone lies one base away. This rearrangement joins TRBV13 to TRBJ2-5; 7 bases are shared with TRBD2. The CDR3 has 17 residues. The V gene's germline CDR1 is PRHDT and CDR2 FYEKMQ (reference sequence). V shed 5 bases, J shed 4 bases, and the junction held 16 bases outside the gene matches. The CDR3 bases are TGTGCCAGCAGCCCCATTGGACTAGTGGGAGAAGTAGAGACCCAGTACTTC. This encodes CASSPIGLVGEVETQYF.

This clonotype was seen ten or more times. The chain uses TRBV2 and TRBJ1-5; D gene unclear. The CDR3 consists of 11 residues. Trimming took off 5 bases at V and 9 bases at J, with 8 bases between the two ends. The germline CDR1 and CDR2 sequences are SNHLY and FYNNEI. Here the CDR3 reads CASSRGGPQHF. DNA of the CDR3: TGTGCCAGCAGTCGGGGAGGGCCCCAGCATTTT.

The chain combines TRBV9 with TRBJ2-7; 7 bases align to TRBD2. The CDR3 runs 15 residues. After removal of 0 bases from V and 2 bases from J, the junction contained 5 bases not matched to a gene. The V gene's germline CDR1 is SGDLS and CDR2 YYNGEE. CDR3 nucleotides: TGTGCCAGCAGCGTAGAGCTAGCGGCAACCTACGAGCAGTACTTC. This translates into CASSVELAATYEQYF.

J is TRBJ1-2 and V is TRBV2; the match to TRBD1 covers 8 bases. The CDR3 spans 14 residues. V trimming: 6 bases; J trimming: 5 bases; junction bases outside the gene matches: 8. The germline V gene has CDR1 SNHLY and CDR2 FYNNEI. Here the CDR3 reads CASRTPGQAYGYTF. The CDR3 DNA sequence: TGTGCCAGCAGAACACCGGGACAGGCATATGGCTACACCTTC. The complete variable domain, with remaining parts taken from reference TRBV2 and TRBJ1-2, reads EPEVTQTPSHQVTQMGQEVILRCVPISNHLYFYWYRQILGQKVEFLVSFYNNEISEKSEIFDDQFSVERPDGSNFTLKIRSTKLEDSAMYFCASRTPGQAYGYTFGSGTRLTVV.

The rearrangement links TRBV7-9 to TRBJ2-5; 8 bases line up with TRBD2. Trimming cost V 7 bases and J 2 bases; bases outside gene matches: 6. CDR1 and CDR2 (germline): SEHNR, FQNEAQ (reference sequence). The CDR3 covers 14 residues. The CDR3 reads CASTILAEQETQYF. CDR3 coding DNA: TGTGCCAGCACCATACTAGCGGAGCAAGAGACCCAGTACTTC. Drawing the rest from reference TRBV7-9 and TRBJ2-5, the complete variable domain is DTGVSQNPRHKITKRGQNVTFRCDPISEHNRLYWYRQTLGQGPEFLTYFQNEAQLEKSRLLSDRFSAERPKGSFSTLEIQRTEQGDSAMYLCASTILAEQETQYFGPGTRLLVL.

The genes are TRBV5-1 and TRBJ2-1; no reliable D call. The CDR3 loop spans 16 amino acids. Between the trimmed V and J ends, which lost 6 bases and 3 bases, there was a span of 19 bases. Germline CDR1 reads SGHRS; CDR2 reads YFSETQ. The CDR3 is CASIDQKSANYNEQFF. The CDR3 bases are TGCGCCAGCATCGACCAAAAATCGGCCAACTACAATGAGCAGTTCTTC.

The chain carries TRBV4-1 and TRBJ1-1; D unresolved. This CDR3 comprises 12 residues. V lost 0 bases and J lost 3, with 2 bases in between. CDR1 and CDR2 from the germline V gene are MGHRA and YSYEKL. In DNA form, the CDR3 reads TGCGCCAGCAGCCAAGACCACACTGAAGCTTTCTTT. Translating gives CASSQDHTEAFF.

This clonotype was observed at least ten times. V and J are TRBV6-2 or TRBV6-3 and TRBJ2-2; no clear D gene. The CDR3 extends over 14 amino acids. Germline CDR1 is MNHEY and CDR2 is SVGEGT. V lost 10 bases, J lost 0 bases, and 12 bases lay in between. The CDR3 sequence is CAITVLANTGELFF. The CDR3, as DNA: TGTGCCATTACCGTTCTGGCGAACACCGGGGAGCTGTTTTTT.

This clonotype showed up just a few times. The chain carries TRBV20-1 and TRBJ2-4, with D unclear. This CDR3 region has 15 residues. V gave up 0 bases and J gave up 1 base, with 10 bases separating them. Per the germline V gene, CDR1 is DFQATT and CDR2 is SNEGSKA (reference sequence). In DNA, the CDR3 is TGCAGTGCTAGAGATCCGGTCGCGGCCAAAAACATTCAGTACTTC. It codes for CSARDPVAAKNIQYF.

The rearrangement uses TRBV28 and TRBJ2-7; D possibly corresponds to TRBD1 (6 bases). The CDR3 is made up of 14 amino acids. The germline V gene encodes CDR1 MDHEN and CDR2 SYDVKM. Trimming left V 7 bases short and J 1 base short, with 14 bases between. The CDR3 sequence is CASIPGASSYEQYF. The CDR3 DNA reads TGTGCCAGCATCCCAGGGGCCAGTTCCTACGAGCAGTACTTC.

This clonotype was detected only a few times. The chain links TRBV12-3 or TRBV12-4 to TRBJ1-5; 9 bases fit TRBD1. Unmatched junction bases numbered 2, after V lost 2 bases and J lost 6 bases. The CDR3 loop spans 14 amino acids. The CDR3: CASSLNRGLQPQHF. CDR3 sequence (DNA): TGTGCCAGCAGTTTAAACAGGGGGCTTCAGCCCCAGCATTTT.

This clonotype was seen a handful of times. The gene calls are TRBV9 and TRBJ1-2; no clear D gene. Deletions cut 2 bases from V and 5 bases from J, with 16 bases between. In germline, CDR1 is SGDLS, CDR2 YYNGEE. This CDR3 is 15 amino acids long. The CDR3 protein is CASSVAAPLGYGYTF. For the CDR3, the DNA is TGTGCCAGCAGCGTTGCAGCACCATTGGGGTATGGCTACACCTTC.

J is TRBJ2-7 and V is TRBV28; 7 bases are a match to TRBD1. The V gene end was trimmed by 9 bases and the J gene end by 2 bases; junction bases not matched to a gene: 16. The germline V gene has CDR1 MDHEN and CDR2 SYDVKM. The CDR3 length is 16 residues. DNA for the CDR3: TGTGCCAGTGGTCCAGGGGGAAGGGATTCCCCCTACGAGCAGTACGTC. This sequence encodes CASGPGGRDSPYEQYV.

This clonotype was seen repeatedly, ten times or more. The chain carries TRBV5-4 and TRBJ2-1; D gene uncertain. V lost 0 bases and J lost 1, with 11 bases in between. There are 16 residues in the CDR3. Germline assignment: CDR1 SGHNT and CDR2 YYREEE (reference sequence). CDR3 in DNA: TGTGCCAGCAGCTTGGCCGGGCGGCAGTCCTACAATGAGCAGTTCTTC. Translated, it gives CASSLAGRQSYNEQFF.